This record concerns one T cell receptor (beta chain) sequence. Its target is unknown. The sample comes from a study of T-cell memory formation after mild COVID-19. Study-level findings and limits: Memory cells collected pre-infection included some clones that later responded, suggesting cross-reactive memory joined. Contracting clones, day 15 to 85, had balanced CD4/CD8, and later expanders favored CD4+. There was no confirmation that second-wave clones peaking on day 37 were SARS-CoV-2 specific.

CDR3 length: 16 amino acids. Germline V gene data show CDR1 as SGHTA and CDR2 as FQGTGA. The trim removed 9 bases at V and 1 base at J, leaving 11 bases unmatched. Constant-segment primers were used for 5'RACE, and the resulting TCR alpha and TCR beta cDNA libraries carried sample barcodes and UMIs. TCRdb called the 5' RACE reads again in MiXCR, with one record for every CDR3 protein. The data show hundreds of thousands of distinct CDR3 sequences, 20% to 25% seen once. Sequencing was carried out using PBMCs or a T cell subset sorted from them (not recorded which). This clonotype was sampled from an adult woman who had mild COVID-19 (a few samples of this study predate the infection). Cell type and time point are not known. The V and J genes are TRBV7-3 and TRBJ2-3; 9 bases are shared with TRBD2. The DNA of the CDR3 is TGTGCCAGTACCCAGCAAGCGGGAGGCCGCACAGATACGCAGTATTTT. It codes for CASTQQAGGRTDTQYF.